What follows are 3 T cell receptor beta chains derived from one specimen sequenced in a study of cytomegalovirus exposure and HLA in healthy donors. A multiplex PCR was run with 60 Vbeta primers and 13 Jbeta primers. Profiling relied on immunoSEQ multiplex PCR, and the TCRdb table lists in-frame clones only, not all of them. The sample includes fewer than 60,000 clones, 70% to 80% of them seen just once. Sample: PBMCs. These TCRs come from a woman in her 40s in good health and CMV-seropositive.

The chain carries TRBV28 and TRBJ1-2; 7 nucleotides match TRBD1. There are 16 residues in the CDR3. V lost 8 bases to trimming and J lost 0 bases; unmatched junction nucleotides: 12. Germline V gene sequence: CDR1 MDHEN, CDR2 SYDVKM. CDR3 sequence: CASGNRDSGTNYGYTF. The CDR3 DNA reads as TGTGCCAGCGGAAACCGGGACAGTGGGACTAACTATGGCTACACCTTC.

This clone has just a few counts. V usage is TRBV27 and J usage is TRBJ2-7; 7 nucleotides agree with TRBD2. Germline V gene data show CDR1 as MNHEY and CDR2 as SMNVEV (reference sequence). CDR3 length: 16 amino acids. Trimming took 6 bases from V and 3 from J; bases not matched to a gene: 14. Here the CDR3 reads CASSRREGRGVYEQYF. CDR3 DNA sequence: TGTGCCAGCAGCCGCAGGGAGGGACGGGGCGTCTACGAGCAGTACTTC.

The genes are TRBV11-1 and TRBJ2-2; D unclear. The germline gives CDR1 SGHAT, CDR2 FQDESV (reference sequence). The CDR3 is made up of 14 amino acids. The V end lost 1 base, the J end lost 1 base, and 4 bases lay between the germline ends. The chain's CDR3 is CASSLVRNTGELFF. CDR3 sequence (DNA): TGTGCCAGCAGCTTAGTCAGGAACACCGGGGAGCTGTTTTTT.